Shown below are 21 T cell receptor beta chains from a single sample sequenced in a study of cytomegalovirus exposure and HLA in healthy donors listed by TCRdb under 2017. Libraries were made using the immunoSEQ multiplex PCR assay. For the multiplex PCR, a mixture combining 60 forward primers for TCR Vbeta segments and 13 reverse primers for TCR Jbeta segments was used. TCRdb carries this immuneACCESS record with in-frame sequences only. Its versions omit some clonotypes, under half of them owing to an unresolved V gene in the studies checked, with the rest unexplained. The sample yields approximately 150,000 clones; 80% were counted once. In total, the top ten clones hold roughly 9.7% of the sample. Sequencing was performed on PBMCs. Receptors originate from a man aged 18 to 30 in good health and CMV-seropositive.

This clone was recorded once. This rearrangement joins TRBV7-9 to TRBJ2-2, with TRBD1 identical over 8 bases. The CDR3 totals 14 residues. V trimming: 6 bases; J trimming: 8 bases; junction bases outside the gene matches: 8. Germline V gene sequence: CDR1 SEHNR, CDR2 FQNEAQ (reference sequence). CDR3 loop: CASSTGGLAGELFF. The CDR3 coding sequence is TGTGCCAGCAGTACAGGGGGTCTAGCGGGGGAGCTGTTTTTT. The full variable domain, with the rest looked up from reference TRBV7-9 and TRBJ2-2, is DTGVSQNPRHKITKRGQNVTFRCDPISEHNRLYWYRQTLGQGPEFLTYFQNEAQLEKSRLLSDRFSAERPKGSFSTLEIQRTEQGDSAMYLCASSTGGLAGELFFGEGSRLTVL.

The CDR3: CASSQELGAPQYF. The CDR3 DNA is TGTGCCAGCAGCCAAGAGTTAGGAGCCCCCCAGTATTTT. The rearrangement links TRBV14 to TRBJ2-3; D remains ambiguous. The CDR3 is made up of 13 amino acids. V was trimmed by 0 bases and J by 12 bases, leaving 13 bases between them. Per germline, CDR1 SGHDN and CDR2 FVKESK.

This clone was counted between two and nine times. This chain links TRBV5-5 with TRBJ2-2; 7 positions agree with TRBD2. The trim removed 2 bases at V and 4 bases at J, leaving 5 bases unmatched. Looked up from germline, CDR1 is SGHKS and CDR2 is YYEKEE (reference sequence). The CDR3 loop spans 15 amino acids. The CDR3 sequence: CASSLAGLATGELFF. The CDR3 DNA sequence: TGTGCCAGCAGCTTAGCGGGACTGGCCACCGGGGAGCTGTTTTTT.

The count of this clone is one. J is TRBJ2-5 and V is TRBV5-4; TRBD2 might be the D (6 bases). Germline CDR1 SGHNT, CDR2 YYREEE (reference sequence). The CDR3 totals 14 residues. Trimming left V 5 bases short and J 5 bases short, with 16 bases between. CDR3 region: CASRGSRRAETQYF. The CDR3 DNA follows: TGTGCCAGCAGGGGTAGCAGGAGGGCGGAGACCCAGTACTTC.

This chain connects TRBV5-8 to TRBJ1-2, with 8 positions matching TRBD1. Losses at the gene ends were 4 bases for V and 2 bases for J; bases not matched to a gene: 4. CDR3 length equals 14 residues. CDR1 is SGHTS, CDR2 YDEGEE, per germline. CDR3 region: CASSEGQVNYGYTF. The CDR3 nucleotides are TGTGCCAGCAGCGAGGGACAGGTGAACTATGGCTACACCTTC.

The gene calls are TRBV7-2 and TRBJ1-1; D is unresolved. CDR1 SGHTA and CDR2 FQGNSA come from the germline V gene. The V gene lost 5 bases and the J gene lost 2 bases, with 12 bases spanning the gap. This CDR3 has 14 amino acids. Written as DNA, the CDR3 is TGTGCCAGCAGCCAACACGGGGTTAACACTGAAGCTTTCTTT. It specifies CASSQHGVNTEAFF.

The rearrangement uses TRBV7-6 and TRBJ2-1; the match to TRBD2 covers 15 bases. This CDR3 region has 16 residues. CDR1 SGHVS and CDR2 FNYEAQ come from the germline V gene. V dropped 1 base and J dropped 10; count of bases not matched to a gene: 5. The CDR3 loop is CASSLGTSGGAGEQFF. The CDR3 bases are TGTGCCAGCAGCTTAGGGACTAGCGGGGGGGCGGGGGAGCAGTTCTTC.

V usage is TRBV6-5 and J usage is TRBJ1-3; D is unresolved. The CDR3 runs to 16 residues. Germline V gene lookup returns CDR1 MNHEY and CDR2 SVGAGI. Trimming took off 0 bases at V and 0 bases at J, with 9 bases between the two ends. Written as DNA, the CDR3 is TGTGCCAGCAGTTACTCGCAGGTGTTCTCTGGAAACACCATATATTTT. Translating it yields CASSYSQVFSGNTIYF.

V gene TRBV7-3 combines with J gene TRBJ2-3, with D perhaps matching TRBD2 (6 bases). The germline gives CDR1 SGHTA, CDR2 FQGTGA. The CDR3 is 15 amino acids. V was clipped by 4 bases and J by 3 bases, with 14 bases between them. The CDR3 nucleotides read TGTGCCAGCAGCTCGGGACTGGGGGAGACAGATACGCAGTATTTT. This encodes CASSSGLGETDTQYF.

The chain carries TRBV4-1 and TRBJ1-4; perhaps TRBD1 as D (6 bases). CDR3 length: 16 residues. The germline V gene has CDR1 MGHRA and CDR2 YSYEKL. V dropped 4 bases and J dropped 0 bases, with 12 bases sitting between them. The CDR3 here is CASSPDRLTTNEKLFF. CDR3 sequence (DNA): TGCGCCAGCAGCCCGGACAGACTCACAACTAATGAAAAACTGTTTTTT.

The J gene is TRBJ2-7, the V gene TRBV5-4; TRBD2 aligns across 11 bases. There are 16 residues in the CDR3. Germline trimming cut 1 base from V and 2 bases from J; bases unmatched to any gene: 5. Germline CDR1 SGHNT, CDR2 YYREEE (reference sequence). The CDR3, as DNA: TGTGCCAGCAGCTTGCCGGGACTAGCGGAAGCCTACGAGCAGTACTTC. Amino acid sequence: CASSLPGLAEAYEQYF.

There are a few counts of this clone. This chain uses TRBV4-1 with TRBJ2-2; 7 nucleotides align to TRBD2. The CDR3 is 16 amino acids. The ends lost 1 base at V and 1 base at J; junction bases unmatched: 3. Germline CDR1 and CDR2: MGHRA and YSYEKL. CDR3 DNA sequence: TGCGCCAGCAGCCAAGGGCTAGCGGTGAACACCGGGGAGCTGTTTTTT. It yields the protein CASSQGLAVNTGELFF.

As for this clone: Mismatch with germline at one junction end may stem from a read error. CDR3 in DNA: TGTGCCGGCAGCCAACCGGGCGGGGTGGCCGAGCAGTACTTC. Translation: CAGSQPGGVAEQYF. The gene calls are TRBV6-5 and TRBJ2-7; D is possibly TRBD2 (6 bases). CDR1 and CDR2 from the germline V gene are MNHEY and SVGAGI. This CDR3 has 14 residues.

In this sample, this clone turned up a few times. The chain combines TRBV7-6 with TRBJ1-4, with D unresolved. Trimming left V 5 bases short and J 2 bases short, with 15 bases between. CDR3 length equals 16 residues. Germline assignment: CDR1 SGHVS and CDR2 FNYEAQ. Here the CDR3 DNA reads TGTGCCAGCAGCCCCCCCCGGGGTCGGACTAATGAAAAACTGTTTTTT. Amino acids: CASSPPRGRTNEKLFF.

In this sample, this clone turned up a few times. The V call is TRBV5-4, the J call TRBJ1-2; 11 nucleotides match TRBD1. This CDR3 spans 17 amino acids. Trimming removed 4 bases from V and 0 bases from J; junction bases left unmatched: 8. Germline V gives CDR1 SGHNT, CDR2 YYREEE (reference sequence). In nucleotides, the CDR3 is TGTGCCAGCAGCCTTAATCCGGGACAGGGGGCTAACTATGGCTACACCTTC. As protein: CASSLNPGQGANYGYTF.

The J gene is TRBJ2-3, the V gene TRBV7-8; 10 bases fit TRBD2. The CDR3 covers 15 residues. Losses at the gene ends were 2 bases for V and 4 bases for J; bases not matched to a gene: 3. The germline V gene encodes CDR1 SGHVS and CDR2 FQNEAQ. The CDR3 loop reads CASSLSSGRADTQYF. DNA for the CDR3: TGTGCCAGCAGCTTATCTAGCGGGAGAGCAGATACGCAGTATTTT. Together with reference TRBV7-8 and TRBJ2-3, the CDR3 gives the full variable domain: GAGVSQSPRYKVAKRGQDVALRCDPISGHVSLFWYQQALGQGPEFLTYFQNEAQLDKSGLPSDRFFAERPEGSVSTLKIQRTQQEDSAVYLCASSLSSGRADTQYFGPGTRLTVL.

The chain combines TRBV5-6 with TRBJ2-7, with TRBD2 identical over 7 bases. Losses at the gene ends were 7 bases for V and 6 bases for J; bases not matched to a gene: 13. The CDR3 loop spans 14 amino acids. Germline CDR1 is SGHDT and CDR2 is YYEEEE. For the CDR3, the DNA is TGTGCCAGCCTTTCGCCGCGGGAGAGTTCCGAGCAGTACTTC. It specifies CASLSPRESSEQYF.

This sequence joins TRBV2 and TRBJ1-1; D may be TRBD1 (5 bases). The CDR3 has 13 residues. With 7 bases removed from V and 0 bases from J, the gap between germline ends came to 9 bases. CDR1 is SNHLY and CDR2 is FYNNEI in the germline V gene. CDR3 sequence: CASMTDLNTEAFF. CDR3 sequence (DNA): TGTGCCAGCATGACAGATTTGAACACTGAAGCTTTCTTT.

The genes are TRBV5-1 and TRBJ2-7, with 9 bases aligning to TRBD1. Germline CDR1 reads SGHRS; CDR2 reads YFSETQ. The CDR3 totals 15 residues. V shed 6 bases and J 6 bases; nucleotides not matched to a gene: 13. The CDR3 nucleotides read TGCGCCAGCACCTTAGGGACAGGGTACTTCCCCGAGCAGTACTTC. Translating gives CASTLGTGYFPEQYF.

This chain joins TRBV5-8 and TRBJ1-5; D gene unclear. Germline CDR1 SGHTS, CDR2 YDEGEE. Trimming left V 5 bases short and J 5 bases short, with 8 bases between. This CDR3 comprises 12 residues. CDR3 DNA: TGTGCCAGCAGTATGAGGGATCAGCCCCAGCATTTT. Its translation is CASSMRDQPQHF.

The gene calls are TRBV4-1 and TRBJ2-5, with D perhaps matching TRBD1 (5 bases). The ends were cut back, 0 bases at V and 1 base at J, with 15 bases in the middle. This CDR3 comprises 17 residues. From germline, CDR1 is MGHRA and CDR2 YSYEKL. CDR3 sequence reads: CASSQDSNRIPQETQYF. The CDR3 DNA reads TGCGCCAGCAGCCAAGATTCCAACAGGATTCCCCAAGAGACCCAGTACTTC.